This T cell receptor beta chain was sequenced during a study of T-cell reconstitution after alpha-beta-depleted transplantation in children. The CDR3 loop spans 13 amino acids. V gave up 0 bases and J gave up 10 bases; unmatched junction bases: 2. Germline assignment: CDR1 SGHRS and CDR2 YFSETQ. The authors prepared the TCRbeta library with unique molecular identifiers. TCRdb re-analysed the PCR reads in MiXCR, keeping a single row per CDR3 protein. The sample yields almost 400,000 distinct CDR3 sequences, around 21% seen once. V usage is TRBV5-1 and J usage is TRBJ2-1; 9 bases align to TRBD2. The sample was PBMCs from the stem cell graft donor, taken from the stem cell graft. This clonotype was obtained from a human donor who donated a stem cell graft to a child with acute myeloid leukemia. The CDR3 DNA reads TGCGCCAGCAGCTTGGAAAGCGGGAGGGAGCAGTTCTTC. Protein: CASSLESGREQFF.